These 24 T cell receptor beta chains were sequenced from one sample in a study of T cells after posttransplantation cyclophosphamide. Data came from immunoSEQ multiplex PCR; TCRdb stores just in-frame clones and leaves some out. The table records approximately 13,000 clones, roughly four fifths of them present only once. Sequencing used memory CD4+ T cells sorted from PBMCs. The receptors here all came from a man aged 50 to 60 in good health, CMV-negative, and a related stem cell transplant donor.

Here the CDR3 reads CASSPRPGTGLHQPQHF. Here the CDR3 DNA reads TGTGCCAGTAGTCCGCGTCCCGGGACAGGGTTGCATCAGCCCCAGCATTTT. The V call is TRBV19, the J call TRBJ1-5; 9 bases map to TRBD1. This CDR3 has 17 amino acids. V gave up 5 bases and J gave up 5 bases; unmatched junction bases: 13. CDR1 LNHDA and CDR2 SQIVND come from the germline V gene (reference sequence).

The V and J genes are TRBV7-2 and TRBJ2-3; the match to TRBD2 covers 9 bases. The trim removed 3 bases at V and 2 bases at J, leaving 3 bases unmatched. The CDR3 is 15 residues long. The germline gives CDR1 SGHTA, CDR2 FQGNSA. The CDR3 DNA is TGTGCCAGCAGCTTTGCGGGGGGGACCACAGATACGCAGTATTTT. This gives the protein CASSFAGGTTDTQYF. The whole variable domain, remainder taken from reference TRBV7-2 and TRBJ2-3, is GAGVSQSPSNKVTEKGKDVELRCDPISGHTALYWYRQSLGQGLEFLIYFQGNSAPDKSGLPSDRFSAERTGGSVSTLTIQRTQQEDSAVYLCASSFAGGTTDTQYFGPGTRLTVL.

J is TRBJ2-1 and V is TRBV30, with 11 bases lining up with TRBD2. Per the germline V gene, CDR1 is GTSNPN and CDR2 is SVGIG (reference sequence). V lost 5 bases, J lost 2 bases, and 11 bases stayed unmatched. The CDR3 consists of 17 residues. The CDR3 bases are TGTGCCTGGGGAGGACTGGGACTAGCGGACCCCTACAATGAGCAGTTCTTC. This encodes CAWGGLGLADPYNEQFF.

The rearrangement uses TRBV6-5 and TRBJ2-7; no definite D call. CDR1 and CDR2 from the germline V gene are MNHEY and SVGAGI. The germline V and J ends were trimmed by 8 bases and 4 bases, with 9 bases remaining between them. The CDR3 runs 11 residues. The CDR3 DNA follows: TGTGCCAGCCGCACCACATACGAGCAGTACTTC. It translates to CASRTTYEQYF.

The chain joins TRBV4-1 to TRBJ2-1; 13 nucleotides agree with TRBD2. The junction had 5 bases not matched to a gene; V was cut back by 6 bases and J by 6 bases. CDR3 size: 15 residues. Per the germline V gene, CDR1 is MGHRA and CDR2 is YSYEKL. CDR3 in DNA: TGCGCCAGCAGGACGGGACTAGCGGGATCCAATGAGCAGTTCTTC. It yields the protein CASRTGLAGSNEQFF.

V gene TRBV5-1 combines with J gene TRBJ1-4, with TRBD1 as a possible D gene (5 bases). The ends were cut back, 3 bases at V and 8 bases at J, with 14 bases in the middle. CDR1 and CDR2 from the germline V gene are SGHRS and YFSETQ. The CDR3 runs to 14 residues. CDR3 DNA sequence: TGCGCCAGCAGCTACGGGCCGGGGGAGGAAAAACTGTTTTTT. It yields the protein CASSYGPGEEKLFF.

V usage is TRBV6-6 and J usage is TRBJ2-7; D might be TRBD1 (5 bases). Per the germline V gene, CDR1 is MNHNY and CDR2 is SVGAGI (reference sequence). This CDR3 contains 14 residues. V was clipped by 7 bases and J by 2 bases, with 15 bases between them. For the CDR3, the DNA is TGTGCCAGCACTCTTCAGGACACTACCTACGAGCAGTACTTC. It codes for CASTLQDTTYEQYF.

This chain's CDR3 is CASSPPGQVLANTEAFF. The CDR3 DNA is TGTGCCAGCAGTCCTCCGGGACAGGTCCTTGCGAACACTGAAGCTTTCTTT. The chain uses TRBV27 and TRBJ1-1; 8 bases are shared with TRBD1. With V trimmed by 5 bases and J by 1 base, 12 bases remained unmatched. The CDR3 loop spans 17 amino acids. CDR1 MNHEY and CDR2 SMNVEV come from the germline V gene (reference sequence).

The V and J genes are TRBV2 and TRBJ1-6; weak D call: TRBD1 (6 bases). The CDR3 runs to 15 residues. With 3 bases removed from V and 9 bases from J, the gap between germline ends came to 15 bases. Germline V lookup: CDR1 SNHLY, CDR2 FYNNEI. CDR3 DNA sequence: TGTGCCAGCAGTGAGGATTCAGGGGTCGGTTCACCCCTCCACTTT. It yields the protein CASSEDSGVGSPLHF.

With regard to this clone: A junction boundary mismatches the germline segment, possibly from a read error. The chain employs TRBV7-7 and TRBJ2-1, with 8 nucleotides matching TRBD1. Germline CDR1 and CDR2: SSHAT and FNYEAQ (reference sequence). This CDR3 contains 14 residues. CDR3 DNA sequence: TGTGCTAGCAGCTTACGTCAGGGGGCCCATGAGCAGTTCTTC. Protein sequence: CASSLRQGAHEQFF.

The chain couples TRBV29-1 to TRBJ1-4; no reliable D call. Germline V lookup: CDR1 SQVTM, CDR2 ANQGSEA. The CDR3 covers 12 residues. V was pared by 7 bases and J by 5 bases, with 11 bases between. CDR3 DNA sequence: TGCAGCGCCCGGGGTGCGAATGAAAAACTGTTTTTT. Protein sequence: CSARGANEKLFF.

J is TRBJ2-6 and V is TRBV28; D might be TRBD2 (5 bases). CDR3 length: 16 amino acids. Between the trimmed V and J ends, which lost 5 bases and 0 bases, there was a span of 11 bases. Germline V lookup: CDR1 MDHEN, CDR2 SYDVKM. The CDR3 here is CASSTGLSSGANVLTF. CDR3 sequence (DNA): TGTGCCAGCAGTACTGGACTCAGCTCTGGGGCCAACGTCCTGACTTTC.

The chain uses TRBV18 and TRBJ1-1; 7 bases agree with TRBD1. Germline loops: CDR1 KGHSH, CDR2 LQKENI. V trimming: 8 bases; J trimming: 8 bases; junction bases outside the gene matches: 11. The CDR3 extends over 13 amino acids. CDR3 DNA sequence: TGTGCCAGCCACAGGGGTACAGAGGCAGAAGCTTTCTTT. It codes for CASHRGTEAEAFF.

This chain links TRBV5-6 with TRBJ1-5; TRBD1 agrees at 10 bases. With 3 bases clipped from V and 5 bases from J, the junction kept 2 bases outside the gene matches. The CDR3 has 14 residues. Germline-derived CDR1 and CDR2 are SGHDT and YYEEEE. The CDR3 loop reads CASSSGQGDQPQHF. As DNA, the CDR3 is TGTGCCAGCAGCTCTGGACAGGGGGATCAGCCCCAGCATTTT.

The chain uses TRBV6-5 and TRBJ2-7; D is unresolved. Trimming removed 0 bases at V and 0 bases at J, with 9 bases between. Germline V gene data show CDR1 as MNHEY and CDR2 as SVGAGI. The CDR3 spans 15 residues. The CDR3, as DNA: TGTGCCAGCAGTTACTCTCGCGCCAACTCCTACGAGCAGTACTTC. Amino acids: CASSYSRANSYEQYF.

This chain connects TRBV6-5 to TRBJ1-1; the D gene is possibly TRBD1 (6 bases). The germline V gene has CDR1 MNHEY and CDR2 SVGAGI. This CDR3 contains 13 residues. Trimming removed 4 bases at V and 7 bases at J, with 13 bases between. CDR3 in DNA: TGTGCCAGCAGTTTGGGACACTTCCATGAAGCTTTCTTT. It translates to CASSLGHFHEAFF.

V is TRBV19 and J is TRBJ2-3; D remains ambiguous. The CDR3 has 13 residues. CDR1 and CDR2 (germline): LNHDA, SQIVND (reference sequence). V was trimmed by 0 bases and J by 6 bases, leaving 7 bases between them. Written as DNA, the CDR3 is TGTGCCAGTAGTATAGATTACGCGGATACGCAGTATTTT. Translation gives CASSIDYADTQYF.

V is TRBV14 and J is TRBJ2-1; TRBD1 agrees at 9 bases. With 4 bases clipped from V and 2 bases from J, the junction kept 24 bases outside the gene matches. In germline, CDR1 is SGHDN, CDR2 FVKESK. There are 22 residues in the CDR3. CDR3 nucleotide sequence: TGTGCCAGCAGCCCCTCCTCTACAGGGGGCGCGATCTGGGCTAAAACCTACAATGAGCAGTTCTTC. Translating it yields CASSPSSTGGAIWAKTYNEQFF.

The chain links TRBV18 to TRBJ1-3; D perhaps matches TRBD1 (5 bases). V shed 8 bases and J shed 0 bases, with 11 bases lying between them. The CDR3 spans 14 residues. Germline values: CDR1 KGHSH, CDR2 LQKENI. DNA of the CDR3: TGTGCCAGCGCTCCGACAGACTCTGGAAACACCATATATTTT. Its protein product is CASAPTDSGNTIYF.

This rearrangement joins TRBV27 to TRBJ2-1; D uncertain. The CDR3 spans 15 residues. The V gene lost 4 bases and the J gene lost 2 bases, with 12 bases spanning the gap. Germline lookup yields CDR1 MNHEY and CDR2 SMNVEV (reference sequence). The CDR3 protein is CASSSRGYAYNEQFF. The CDR3 DNA is TGTGCCAGCAGTTCGCGAGGCTACGCCTACAATGAGCAGTTCTTC.

V usage is TRBV7-3 and J usage is TRBJ2-7; D ambiguous. V shed 5 bases and J shed 5 bases, with 19 bases lying between them. The germline V gene has CDR1 SGHTA and CDR2 FQGTGA. The CDR3 loop spans 15 amino acids. Written as DNA, the CDR3 is TGTGCCAGCAGCCCCACCGGGTCGCCGGTCCACGAGCAGTACTTC. It codes for CASSPTGSPVHEQYF.

A word on this clone: Mismatch with germline at one junction end may stem from a read error. The chain links TRBV20-1 to TRBJ2-7, with TRBD1 identical over 9 bases. The germline gives CDR1 DFQATT, CDR2 SNEGSKA (reference sequence). The CDR3 contains 10 residues. The CDR3: CSATRDREDF. The CDR3 region has the DNA TGCAGTGCTACTCGGGACAGGGAGGACTTC.

The chain links TRBV7-6 to TRBJ1-3; 9 positions agree with TRBD1. V gave up 1 base and J gave up 6 bases; unmatched junction bases: 10. The CDR3 is 17 amino acids. Germline CDR1 SGHVS, CDR2 FNYEAQ. The chain's CDR3 is CASSLVSGTGRQNTIYF. In DNA, the CDR3 is TGTGCCAGCAGCTTAGTTTCCGGGACAGGGCGGCAAAACACCATATATTTT.

This clone came up once. The chain combines TRBV2 with TRBJ1-1; D is perhaps TRBD1 (6 bases). Between the trimmed V and J ends, which lost 3 bases and 0 bases, there was a span of 8 bases. The CDR3 runs 14 residues. CDR1 is SNHLY and CDR2 is FYNNEI in the germline V gene. Here the CDR3 reads CASSEQGMNTEAFF. The CDR3 DNA follows: TGTGCCAGCAGTGAGCAGGGGATGAACACTGAAGCTTTCTTT.